The T cell receptor (beta chain) under discussion was sequenced for a study of metastatic and nonmetastatic thyroid tumors. This CDR3 is 13 amino acids long. Germline V gives CDR1 DFQATT, CDR2 SNEGSKA (reference sequence). V was pared by 6 bases and J by 2 bases, with 14 bases between. The entire patient cohort was treatment-naive prior to thyroid surgery. TCRdb reprocessed the PCR reads via MiXCR. The repertoire has about 25,000 clones, roughly 23% of them found once; the top ten carry 6.5% to 9.5%. This TCR came from a female donor with papillary thyroid cancer or a benign thyroid nodule (not recorded which). Some clones in this sample may be carry-over from other donors' samples. This chain connects TRBV20-1 to TRBJ2-7; D ambiguous. Material for sequencing was blood. For the CDR3, the DNA is TGCAGTGCAAGGGCACCCGGCGCCTACGAGCAGTACGTC. Protein sequence: CSARAPGAYEQYV.